A single sample is the source of the 23 T cell receptor beta chains below, sequenced in a study of cytomegalovirus exposure and HLA in healthy donors. Profiling relied on immunoSEQ multiplex PCR, and the TCRdb table lists in-frame clones only, not all of them. Among around 300,000 clones listed, approximately 88% were seen once. Sample: PBMCs. The receptors here all came from a woman younger than 35 in good health and CMV-seronegative.

This chain links TRBV12-5 with TRBJ2-1; 7 bases are shared with TRBD2. The CDR3 totals 16 residues. CDR1 is LGHNT, CDR2 FRNRAP, per germline. V was pared by 5 bases and J by 2 bases, with 9 bases of the junction left unmatched. The CDR3 bases are TGTGCTAGTGGTCCGCGACTGGCGGGAGCCTACAATGAGCAGTTCTTC. Translation: CASGPRLAGAYNEQFF.

To note about this clone: A read error is likely, as this CDR3 ends without the conserved phenylalanine or tryptophan. The limits of the CDR3 on the DNA are not certain, so only TCRdb's listed CDR3 is given. The chain is built from TRBV4-1 and TRBJ1-3; the tabulated D call, TRBD1, remains unverified against the DNA. Per germline, CDR1 MGHRA and CDR2 YSYEKL. Termini included, the CDR3 measures 11 amino acids. CDR3 in amino acids: CASSQEGDNRD.

The CDR3 loop is CASSLARQPYEQYF. The CDR3 DNA sequence: TGTGCCAGCAGCTTAGCGCGGCAGCCCTACGAGCAGTACTTC. The chain employs TRBV11-2 and TRBJ2-7; D call uncertain. There are 14 residues in the CDR3. The ends were cut back, 1 base at V and 2 bases at J, with 9 bases in the middle. The germline CDR1 and CDR2 sequences are SGHAT and FQNNGV.

The chain employs TRBV5-1 and TRBJ2-2, with a possible D match to TRBD1 (6 bases). The germline gives CDR1 SGHRS, CDR2 YFSETQ. Deletions cut 0 bases from V and 2 bases from J, with 8 bases between. The CDR3 totals 15 residues. The CDR3 DNA reads as TGCGCCAGCAGCTTGGACAGGGCCAACACCGGGGAGCTGTTTTTT. Protein: CASSLDRANTGELFF.

The chain carries TRBV28 and TRBJ2-5; 16 bases map to TRBD2. CDR1 is MDHEN, CDR2 SYDVKM, per germline. V lost 6 bases to trimming and J lost 5 bases; unmatched junction nucleotides: 9. The CDR3 runs 17 residues. In DNA, the CDR3 is TGTGCCAGCAGCCGAGGGACTAGCGGGAGGGCCAGTGAGACCCAGTACTTC. Protein product: CASSRGTSGRASETQYF.

J is TRBJ2-7 and V is TRBV5-1; 7 bases map to TRBD2. Germline CDR1 is SGHRS and CDR2 is YFSETQ. The CDR3 contains 14 residues. Losses at the gene ends were 0 bases for V and 8 bases for J; bases not matched to a gene: 8. The CDR3 bases are TGCGCCAGCAGCTTGGCGGTGGCGGGGGATAAGCAGTACTTC. It codes for CASSLAVAGDKQYF.

V and J are TRBV5-1 and TRBJ2-5, with 7 bases fitting TRBD2. CDR1 is SGHRS and CDR2 is YFSETQ in the germline V gene. The CDR3 contains 14 residues. J gave up 5 bases and V 0 bases, and 4 bases lay outside the gene matches. The CDR3 sequence is CASSLDAGVETQYF. In DNA form, the CDR3 reads TGCGCCAGCAGCTTGGACGCGGGAGTTGAGACCCAGTACTTC.

The chain recombines TRBV19 with TRBJ2-1, with TRBD1 as a possible D gene (6 bases). V was cut by 3 bases and J by 5 bases, with 17 bases left in between. The CDR3 runs 16 residues. Germline V gives CDR1 LNHDA, CDR2 SQIVND (reference sequence). CDR3 in DNA: TGTGCCAGTAGTATCTCCCCAGGGGATGTACACAATGAGCAGTTCTTC. Its translation is CASSISPGDVHNEQFF. Filled out from reference TRBV19 and TRBJ2-1, the complete variable domain reads DGGITQSPKYLFRKEGQNVTLSCEQNLNHDAMYWYRQDPGQGLRLIYYSQIVNDFQKGDIAEGYSVSREKKESFPLTVTSAQKNPTAFYLCASSISPGDVHNEQFFGPGTRLTVL.

The count of this clone is one. The V and J genes are TRBV9 and TRBJ2-1; 12 bases are shared with TRBD1. The CDR3 length is 16 residues. V gave up 4 bases and J gave up 7 bases; unmatched junction bases: 9. CDR1 and CDR2 (germline): SGDLS, YYNGEE. DNA of the CDR3: TGTGCCAGCAGCCGCACCGGGACAGGGGGCAAAAATGAGCAGTTCTTC. Translating gives CASSRTGTGGKNEQFF.

The rearrangement links TRBV30 to TRBJ2-3; the match to TRBD2 covers 9 bases. Germline CDR1 and CDR2: GTSNPN and SVGIG (reference sequence). The CDR3 loop spans 15 amino acids. V gave up 1 base and J gave up 7 bases; unmatched junction bases: 9. CDR3 residues: CAWSAVLAGAYTQYF. The CDR3 nucleotides read TGTGCCTGGAGTGCCGTATTAGCGGGAGCCTATACGCAGTATTTT.

The gene calls are TRBV5-1 and TRBJ2-7, with 15 positions matching TRBD2. This CDR3 region has 17 residues. Unmatched junction bases numbered 7, after V lost 4 bases and J lost 2 bases. Germline V gene sequence: CDR1 SGHRS, CDR2 YFSETQ. CDR3 region: CASSKGLAGGPTYEQYF. The CDR3 bases are TGCGCCAGCAGCAAGGGACTAGCGGGAGGCCCAACCTACGAGCAGTACTTC.

The CDR3 loop reads CASRSGTGHDEQYF. For the CDR3, the DNA is TGTGCCAGCAGATCCGGGACAGGGCATGACGAGCAGTACTTC. The chain uses TRBV5-4 and TRBJ2-7; 9 bases align to TRBD1. The CDR3 covers 14 residues. After removal of 5 bases from V and 5 bases from J, the junction contained 8 bases not matched to a gene. The germline V gene encodes CDR1 SGHNT and CDR2 YYREEE (reference sequence).

The chain is built from TRBV6-6 and TRBJ1-5; TRBD1 might be the D (6 bases). CDR1 is MNHNY and CDR2 is SVGAGI in the germline V gene (reference sequence). The CDR3 is 15 amino acids. V was cut by 10 bases and J by 1 base, with 17 bases left in between. The CDR3 DNA sequence: TGTGCCACCACTGCGGGGGCGAGAAGCAATCAGCCCCAGCATTTT. Protein sequence: CATTAGARSNQPQHF.

This sequence joins TRBV19 and TRBJ2-7; TRBD2 matches at 8 bases. The germline V gene has CDR1 LNHDA and CDR2 SQIVND (reference sequence). This CDR3 is built from 17 residues. J lost 5 bases, V lost 6 bases, and 18 bases had no gene match. CDR3 loop: CASSFFKSSGSFDEQYF. CDR3 DNA: TGTGCCAGTAGCTTCTTTAAAAGCAGCGGGAGCTTCGACGAGCAGTACTTC.

V and J are TRBV15 and TRBJ1-5; TRBD1 matches 7 bases. CDR3 length: 14 amino acids. Germline V gene lookup returns CDR1 LNHNV and CDR2 YYDKDF (reference sequence). V was pared by 9 bases and J by 6 bases, with 11 bases of the junction left unmatched. CDR3 in amino acids: CATTTYRGTQPQHF. In nucleotides, the CDR3 is TGTGCCACGACGACCTACAGGGGTACTCAGCCCCAGCATTTT.

V usage is TRBV5-1 and J usage is TRBJ2-3; weak D call: TRBD2 (5 bases). The CDR3 is 15 residues long. Germline V gene lookup returns CDR1 SGHRS and CDR2 YFSETQ. V was pared by 5 bases and J by 2 bases, with 15 bases between. CDR3 coding DNA: TGCGCCAGCAGTCTGACCGGGATGTACACAGATACGCAGTATTTT. This codes for CASSLTGMYTDTQYF.

The chain joins TRBV2 to TRBJ2-5, with TRBD2 identical over 9 bases. This CDR3 has 15 residues. Germline CDR1 and CDR2: SNHLY and FYNNEI. V shed 2 bases, J shed 4 bases, and the junction held 5 bases outside the gene matches. CDR3 region: CASSESGLAIETQYF. The CDR3 DNA follows: TGTGCCAGCAGTGAAAGCGGACTAGCGATAGAGACCCAGTACTTC.

The CDR3: CASIAAPNTEAFF. For the CDR3, the DNA is TGTGCCAGCATCGCAGCGCCGAACACTGAAGCTTTCTTT. V and J are TRBV6-5 and TRBJ1-1, with unresolved D. Trimming removed 7 bases from V and 1 base from J, with 10 bases in between. The CDR3 spans 13 residues. Germline V gene sequence: CDR1 MNHEY, CDR2 SVGAGI.

This clone appeared once. The chain combines TRBV5-6 with TRBJ1-5; TRBD1 agrees at 11 bases. This CDR3 comprises 14 residues. CDR1 is SGHDT and CDR2 is YYEEEE in the germline V gene. The junction had 3 bases not matched to a gene; V was cut back by 4 bases and J by 6 bases. The CDR3 sequence is CASSGGQGVQPQHF. DNA for the CDR3: TGTGCCAGCAGCGGGGGACAGGGGGTTCAGCCCCAGCATTTT. The full variable domain, in which reference TRBV5-6 and TRBJ1-5 provide the parts outside the CDR3, is DAGVTQSPTHLIKTRGQQVTLRCSPKSGHDTVSWYQQALGQGPQFIFQYYEEEERQRGNFPDRFSGHQFPNYSSELNVNALLLGDSALYLCASSGGQGVQPQHFGDGTRLSIL.

This chain uses TRBV6-5 with TRBJ2-5, with D maybe TRBD1 (6 bases). CDR3 length equals 14 residues. Per the germline V gene, CDR1 is MNHEY and CDR2 is SVGAGI. V gave up 4 bases and J gave up 7 bases, with 16 bases separating them. The CDR3 sequence: CASSSRQASGTQYF. In nucleotides, the CDR3 is TGTGCCAGCAGTTCACGACAGGCCTCGGGGACCCAGTACTTC.

The J gene is TRBJ2-5, the V gene TRBV6-6; D is undetermined. Between the trimmed V and J ends, which lost 8 bases and 5 bases, there was a span of 12 bases. The CDR3 is 12 amino acids. Germline lookup yields CDR1 MNHNY and CDR2 SVGAGI (reference sequence). The CDR3 loop is CASGAPSETQYF. The CDR3 bases are TGTGCCAGCGGAGCCCCATCGGAGACCCAGTACTTC.

J is TRBJ2-7 and V is TRBV5-1; 10 bases agree with TRBD1. Germline assignment: CDR1 SGHRS and CDR2 YFSETQ. The CDR3 loop spans 14 amino acids. V was pared by 0 bases and J by 6 bases, with 3 bases of the junction left unmatched. The CDR3 protein is CASSLGTGGLEQYF. CDR3 DNA sequence: TGCGCCAGCAGCTTGGGGACAGGGGGTCTCGAGCAGTACTTC. Using reference TRBV5-1 and TRBJ2-7 for the parts outside the CDR3, the full variable domain is KAGVTQTPRYLIKTRGQQVTLSCSPISGHRSVSWYQQTPGQGLQFLFEYFSETQRNKGNFPGRFSGRQFSNSRSEMNVSTLELGDSALYLCASSLGTGGLEQYFGPGTRLTVT.

The chain recombines TRBV25-1 with TRBJ2-1; the D gene is possibly TRBD1 (5 bases). V was clipped by 3 bases and J by 4 bases, with 13 bases between them. Germline values: CDR1 MGHDK, CDR2 SYGVNS. CDR3 length equals 15 residues. CDR3 nucleotide sequence: TGTGCCAGCAGTGATATCAGGGTGGGGTACAATGAGCAGTTCTTC. Amino acids: CASSDIRVGYNEQFF.